This T cell receptor (beta chain) was sequenced in a study of identical twins. Donors were all healthy Caucasians. TCRdb reprocessed the 5' RACE reads via MiXCR and lists one record per CDR3 protein. The sample has 450,000 or so distinct CDR3 sequences; about 24% are singletons. CDR1 and CDR2 from the germline V gene are SGHRS and YFSETQ. The CDR3 extends over 15 amino acids. The V end was cut by 0 bases, the J end by 1 base, with 7 bases between. This clonotype was found a few times. Separately, the same data were catalogued under a study of T cells expressing NK-cell markers.

The TCR originated in a woman younger than 35 in good health. The genes are TRBV5-1 and TRBJ2-2; no definite D call. Material: CD4+ T cells sorted from blood. CDR3 sequence (DNA): TGCGCCAGCAGCTTGGTGGCCCAGAACACCGGGGAGCTGTTTTTT. Translated, it gives CASSLVAQNTGELFF.